This T cell receptor (beta chain) was documented in a study of cytomegalovirus exposure and HLA in healthy donors. Study-wide results and limits: For cytomegalovirus status, the classifier reportedly gave diagnoses with high specificity and sensitivity. Clusters of TCRs from the first cohort tended to co-occur in the 110 or so validation repertoires (as a later analysis found). There were 150 or so TCR beta chains listed as cytomegalovirus-associated. Most TCR sequences showed up rarely, but some public TCRs showed up in many donors.

The protocol was immunoSEQ multiplex PCR, while the TCRdb copy is restricted to in-frame clones and leaves out a portion. This table has about 120,000 clones, 88% appearing once. Worth noting for this clone: Its target is not known.

The CDR3 length is 16 residues. V lost 4 bases to trimming and J lost 2 bases; unmatched junction nucleotides: 5. Germline V gene sequence: CDR1 SEHNR, CDR2 FQNEAQ (reference sequence). This sequence originates from a woman younger than 35 in good health and CMV-seropositive. The V and J genes are TRBV7-9 and TRBJ2-7, with 13 bases lining up with TRBD2. Sequencing used PBMCs. The CDR3 sequence is CASSSTGTSGTYEQYF. For the CDR3, the DNA is TGTGCCAGCAGCTCTACAGGGACTAGCGGGACCTACGAGCAGTACTTC.